Here is one T cell receptor beta chain with its context. The same CDR3 can be traced to other DNA sequences in this sample. This specimen comes from a study of blood T cell repertoires in COVID-19. Study-wide context: PBMCs, B-cell-depleted T cells, or T cells provided the cDNA or gDNA that made up the material.

Authors' processing steps: Estimated nucleated cell counts came from reference gene primer amplification. The data were produced by immunoSEQ multiplex PCR, yet TCRdb's version contains in-frame clones alone and is incomplete. The DNA gave D and trimming, while V, J and clone size come from that table. The table includes some 150,000 clones, 86% detected once. What the recovered Cohort 3 donors had was two negative PCRs, clearance, or symptom resolution. This CDR3 is built from 14 residues. Germline CDR1 is MNHEY and CDR2 is SVGAGI. Trimming took 6 bases from V and 4 from J; bases not matched to a gene: 6.

This sequence was found in a man aged 50 to 60 who had recovered from COVID-19. The chain carries TRBV6-5 and TRBJ1-2; 9 bases are shared with TRBD1. Source material: PBMCs or T cells enriched from blood (not recorded which). This CDR3 is CASSLQGAGYGYTF. The CDR3 nucleotides are TGTGCCAGCAGCTTACAGGGGGCCGGCTATGGCTACACCTTC.